This passage covers 21 T cell receptor beta chains from one sample sequenced in a study of T-cell memory formation after mild COVID-19. A single record per CDR3 protein comes from TCRdb applying MiXCR to the 5' RACE reads. The top ten clones hold roughly an eighth of a sample with under 550,000 distinct CDR3 sequences, roughly 20% of them seen once. The specimen was PBMCs or a T cell subset sorted from them (not recorded which). The receptors here all came from an adult woman who had mild COVID-19 (a few samples of this study predate the infection). Cell type and time point are not known.

This clonotype has more than one count but fewer than ten. The rearrangement uses TRBV20-1 and TRBJ1-6; 10 nucleotides line up with TRBD1. J was trimmed by 10 bases and V by 5 bases; bases with no gene match: 8. CDR1 DFQATT and CDR2 SNEGSKA come from the germline V gene (reference sequence). This CDR3 contains 14 residues. Here the CDR3 DNA reads TGCAGTGCTTCCACCGGGACAGGGGACTCACCCCTCCACTTT. Protein product: CSASTGTGDSPLHF.

The rearrangement joins TRBV6-1 to TRBJ1-2, with a tentative D call TRBD1 (5 bases). CDR1 and CDR2 (germline): MNHNS, SASEGT. V was cut by 2 bases and J by 3 bases, with 13 bases left in between. This CDR3 is 15 amino acids long. CDR3 in DNA: TGTGCCAGCAGTGAATGGGTCAGGGCTTACTATGGCTACACCTTC. It encodes CASSEWVRAYYGYTF.

The genes are TRBV5-1 and TRBJ2-7; D possibly corresponds to TRBD1 (5 bases). V gave up 4 bases and J gave up 5 bases, with 13 bases separating them. The germline CDR1 and CDR2 sequences are SGHRS and YFSETQ. This CDR3 is 13 amino acids long. This CDR3 reads CASSLPGADEQYF. The CDR3 coding sequence is TGCGCCAGCAGCCTCCCTGGGGCGGACGAGCAGTACTTC.

Only a few counts were recorded for this clonotype. The chain combines TRBV29-1 with TRBJ2-7; TRBD2 might be the D (5 bases). Germline V CDR1 and CDR2: SQVTM, ANQGSEA. This CDR3 is built from 12 residues. V lost 5 bases, J lost 0 bases, and 8 bases lay in between. Here the CDR3 reads CSVNGLSYEQYF. The CDR3 DNA reads TGCAGCGTTAACGGACTCTCCTACGAGCAGTACTTC.

The rearrangement links TRBV5-5 to TRBJ2-7, with 7 bases matching TRBD1. J gave up 3 bases and V 3 bases, and 6 bases lay outside the gene matches. Germline lookup yields CDR1 SGHKS and CDR2 YYEKEE (reference sequence). The CDR3 runs 14 residues. The CDR3 nucleotides are TGTGCCAGCAGCTGGGGACAGCTAGGCTACGAGCAGTACTTC. It is translated as CASSWGQLGYEQYF.

This clonotype was observed a handful of times. The V call is TRBV5-1, the J call TRBJ1-3; D unclear. CDR1 SGHRS and CDR2 YFSETQ come from the germline V gene. This CDR3 has 14 amino acids. Trimming removed 7 bases at V and 8 bases at J, with 19 bases between. The chain's CDR3 is CASLDPGVAYTIYF. CDR3 DNA sequence: TGCGCCAGCTTGGATCCGGGCGTAGCATACACCATATATTTT.

This clonotype was seen only a few times. CDR3 region: CAISEWTDSGNTIYF. Written as DNA, the CDR3 is TGTGCCATCAGTGAATGGACCGACTCTGGAAACACCATATATTTT. The chain couples TRBV10-3 to TRBJ1-3, with D hard to call. CDR3 size: 15 residues. Germline CDR1 and CDR2: ENHRY and SYGVKD. The ends were cut back, 3 bases at V and 0 bases at J, with 9 bases in the middle.

This clonotype was counted a few times. The V call is TRBV24-1, the J call TRBJ2-1; D gene ambiguous. Trimming removed 2 bases from V and 11 bases from J, with 15 bases in between. The CDR3 is 14 amino acids. CDR1 and CDR2 (germline): KGHDR, SFDVKD. Here the CDR3 DNA reads TGTGCCACCAGTGATTCCCCTTCTAAAAGGCAGCAGTTCTTC. Translating it yields CATSDSPSKRQQFF.

The J gene is TRBJ1-2, the V gene TRBV3-1, with D tentatively TRBD1 (5 bases). The CDR3 consists of 14 residues. V gave up 0 bases and J gave up 8 bases, with 13 bases separating them. Germline loops: CDR1 LGHDT, CDR2 YNNKEL (reference sequence). The CDR3 DNA sequence: TGTGCCAGCAGCCAAGACTCCCCGTGGGGCGGCTACACCTTC. Translation gives CASSQDSPWGGYTF.

The chain couples TRBV7-8 to TRBJ2-3, with D perhaps TRBD1 or TRBD2 (5 bases each). CDR3 length equals 16 residues. V was trimmed by 4 bases and J by 6 bases, leaving 20 bases between them. Germline V CDR1 and CDR2: SGHVS, FQNEAQ. The CDR3 coding sequence is TGTGCCAGCAGCTCAAAACCGGGACGATCTGGGGATACGCAGTATTTT. As protein: CASSSKPGRSGDTQYF.

The rearrangement uses TRBV4-2 and TRBJ2-5, with 10 bases matching TRBD2. With V trimmed by 1 base and J by 5 bases, 19 bases remained unmatched. The germline V gene has CDR1 LGHNA and CDR2 YNFKEQ. There are 20 residues in the CDR3. The CDR3 coding sequence is TGTGCCAGCAGCCAAGGGCAGGCGGCTAGCGGGAGTCTCCCTGGTGAGACCCAGTACTTC. It is translated as CASSQGQAASGSLPGETQYF.

J is TRBJ1-2 and V is TRBV11-2; no reliable D call. Per the germline V gene, CDR1 is SGHAT and CDR2 is FQNNGV. CDR3 length equals 16 residues. Trimming stripped 0 bases from V and 4 bases from J, with 15 bases between. The CDR3 bases are TGTGCCAGCAGCTTAGATGGAAGGGCCAAGGGCTATGGCTACACCTTC. Translating it yields CASSLDGRAKGYGYTF.

The sample holds a few counts of this clonotype. The chain employs TRBV24-1 and TRBJ1-5; D call uncertain. V dropped 4 bases and J dropped 4 bases, with 10 bases sitting between them. This CDR3 is 14 amino acids long. Germline-derived CDR1 and CDR2 are KGHDR and SFDVKD. DNA for the CDR3: TGTGCCACCAGTGAATCAGGAAGAAATCAGCCCCAGCATTTT. It yields the protein CATSESGRNQPQHF.

Only a few counts were recorded for this clonotype. CDR3 coding DNA: TGTGCCAGCAGTGAAATAGGGGCGTTTAGGAACACTGAAGCTTTCTTT. Translation gives CASSEIGAFRNTEAFF. This chain connects TRBV25-1 to TRBJ1-1, with a tentative D call TRBD1 (5 bases). Germline loops: CDR1 MGHDK, CDR2 SYGVNS. The CDR3 is 16 amino acids. The V end was cut by 2 bases, the J end by 1 base, with 14 bases between.

This clonotype turned up a few times. This chain connects TRBV29-1 to TRBJ2-3, with TRBD1 matching 7 bases. The V segment lost 6 bases and the J segment 4 bases; nucleotides outside the gene matches: 19. The CDR3 sequence is 17 residues long. Germline CDR1 reads SQVTM; CDR2 reads ANQGSEA. The CDR3 is CSVRGLGRQGDSDTQYF. CDR3 nucleotides: TGCAGCGTCCGAGGCCTTGGGCGGCAGGGGGATTCAGATACGCAGTATTTT.

The genes are TRBV19 and TRBJ2-6; D remains unclear. The germline CDR1 and CDR2 sequences are LNHDA and SQIVND (reference sequence). The CDR3 covers 15 residues. V was pared by 7 bases and J by 1 base, with 11 bases between. CDR3 in amino acids: CASNAAWSGANVLTF. The CDR3 bases are TGTGCCAGTAATGCGGCCTGGTCTGGGGCCAACGTCCTGACTTTC.

The sample holds a few counts of this clonotype. V usage is TRBV11-2 and J usage is TRBJ2-5; TRBD1 might be the D (5 bases). Trimming shortened V by 4 bases and J by 3 bases, and 6 bases separated the two germline ends. CDR1 and CDR2 from the germline V gene are SGHAT and FQNNGV. The CDR3 consists of 12 residues. For the CDR3, the DNA is TGTGCCAGCAGCTCAGGGAAAGAGACCCAGTACTTC. This sequence encodes CASSSGKETQYF. Full variable domain (remainder filled in from reference TRBV11-2 and TRBJ2-5): EAGVAQSPRYKIIEKRQSVAFWCNPISGHATLYWYQQILGQGPKLLIQFQNNGVVDDSQLPKDRFSAERLKGVDSTLKIQPAKLEDSAVYLCASSSGKETQYFGPGTRLLVL.

V gene TRBV4-2 combines with J gene TRBJ1-1; D gene unclear. This CDR3 spans 15 amino acids. Germline V CDR1 and CDR2: LGHNA, YNFKEQ. Trimming took off 0 bases at V and 1 base at J, with 9 bases between the two ends. CDR3 coding DNA: TGTGCCAGCAGCCAAGATATCGGCGCGAACACTGAAGCTTTCTTT. Translated: CASSQDIGANTEAFF.

This clonotype was detected only a few times. This sequence joins TRBV7-9 and TRBJ2-2, with TRBD2 matching 10 bases. The CDR3 is 16 residues long. The germline gives CDR1 SEHNR, CDR2 FQNEAQ (reference sequence). Trimming removed 5 bases from V and 1 base from J; junction bases left unmatched: 4. CDR3: CASSLLAGQNTGELFF. The CDR3 DNA reads as TGTGCCAGCAGCCTACTAGCGGGGCAGAACACCGGGGAGCTGTTTTTT.

Many counts were recorded for this clonotype. V gene TRBV12-3 or TRBV12-4 combines with J gene TRBJ2-2; D is unclear. Trimming removed 3 bases at V and 0 bases at J, with 5 bases between. The CDR3 consists of 14 residues. The CDR3 sequence is CASSFYTNTGELFF. DNA of the CDR3: TGTGCCAGCAGTTTCTACACGAACACCGGGGAGCTGTTTTTT.

This clonotype has only one observation. A much larger clone lies one base from this, so it may be a read error. V usage is TRBV5-1 and J usage is TRBJ1-1, with a tentative D call TRBD1 (6 bases). Germline V gene sequence: CDR1 SGHRS, CDR2 YFSETQ. V dropped 0 bases and J dropped 6 bases, with 9 bases sitting between them. The CDR3 spans 13 residues. CDR3 in amino acids: CASSLEGVAEAFF. CDR3 bases: TGCGCCAGCAGCTTGGAGGGGGTCGCTGAAGCTTTCTTT. Drawing the rest from reference TRBV5-1 and TRBJ1-1, the complete variable domain is KAGVTQTPRYLIKTRGQQVTLSCSPISGHRSVSWYQQTPGQGLQFLFEYFSETQRNKGNFPGRFSGRQFSNSRSEMNVSTLELGDSALYLCASSLEGVAEAFFGQGTRLTVV.